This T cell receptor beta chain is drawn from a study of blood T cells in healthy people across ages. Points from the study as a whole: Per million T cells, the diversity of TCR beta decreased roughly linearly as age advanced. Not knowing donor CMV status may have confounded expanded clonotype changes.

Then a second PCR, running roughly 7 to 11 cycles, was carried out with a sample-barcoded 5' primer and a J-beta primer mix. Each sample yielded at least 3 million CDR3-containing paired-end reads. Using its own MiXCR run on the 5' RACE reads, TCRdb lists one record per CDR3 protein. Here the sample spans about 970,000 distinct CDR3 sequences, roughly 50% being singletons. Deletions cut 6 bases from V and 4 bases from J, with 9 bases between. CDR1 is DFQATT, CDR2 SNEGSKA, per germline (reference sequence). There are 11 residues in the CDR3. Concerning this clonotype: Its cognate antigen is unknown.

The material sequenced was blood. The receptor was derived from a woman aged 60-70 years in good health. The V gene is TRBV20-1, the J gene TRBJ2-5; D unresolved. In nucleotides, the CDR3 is TGCAGTGCGGCGATAGGAGAGACCCAGTACTTC. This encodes CSAAIGETQYF.